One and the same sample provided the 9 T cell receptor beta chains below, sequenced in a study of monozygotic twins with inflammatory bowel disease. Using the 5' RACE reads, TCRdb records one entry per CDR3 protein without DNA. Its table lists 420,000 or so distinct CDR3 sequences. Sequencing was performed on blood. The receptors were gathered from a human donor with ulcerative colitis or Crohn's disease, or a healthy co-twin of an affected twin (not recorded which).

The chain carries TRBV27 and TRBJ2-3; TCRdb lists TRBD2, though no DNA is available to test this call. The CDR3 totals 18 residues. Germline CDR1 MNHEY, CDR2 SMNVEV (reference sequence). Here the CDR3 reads CASSFRAPGTSGGGTQYF.

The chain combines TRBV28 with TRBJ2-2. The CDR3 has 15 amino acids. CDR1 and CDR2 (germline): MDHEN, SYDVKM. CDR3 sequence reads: CASSLRIVNTGELFF. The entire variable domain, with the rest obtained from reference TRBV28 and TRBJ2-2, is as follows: DVKVTQSSRYLVKRTGEKVFLECVQDMDHENMFWYRQDPGLGLRLIYFSYDVKMKEKGDIPEGYSVSREKKERFSLILESASTNQTSMYLCASSLRIVNTGELFFGEGSRLTVL.

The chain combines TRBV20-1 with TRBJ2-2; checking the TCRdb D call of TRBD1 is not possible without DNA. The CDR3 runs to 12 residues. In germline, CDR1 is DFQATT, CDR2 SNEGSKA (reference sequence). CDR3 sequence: CSASRGAGELFF.

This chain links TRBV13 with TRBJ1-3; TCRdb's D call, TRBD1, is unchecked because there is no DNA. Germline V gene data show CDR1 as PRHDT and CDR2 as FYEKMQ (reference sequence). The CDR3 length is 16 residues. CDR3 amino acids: CASSRTGIFSGNTIYF.

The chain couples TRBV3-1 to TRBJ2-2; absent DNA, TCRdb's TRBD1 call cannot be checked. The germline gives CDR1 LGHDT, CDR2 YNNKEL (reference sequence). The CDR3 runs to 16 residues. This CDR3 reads CASSQVGAPSTGELFF.

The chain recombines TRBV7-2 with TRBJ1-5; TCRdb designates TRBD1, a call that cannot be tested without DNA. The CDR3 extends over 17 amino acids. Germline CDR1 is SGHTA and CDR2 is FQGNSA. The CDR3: CASSLGGWDRANQPQHF.

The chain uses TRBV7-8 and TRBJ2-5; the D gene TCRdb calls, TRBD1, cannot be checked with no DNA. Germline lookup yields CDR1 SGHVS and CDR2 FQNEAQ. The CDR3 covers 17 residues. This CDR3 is CASSSHWDRDSQETQYF.

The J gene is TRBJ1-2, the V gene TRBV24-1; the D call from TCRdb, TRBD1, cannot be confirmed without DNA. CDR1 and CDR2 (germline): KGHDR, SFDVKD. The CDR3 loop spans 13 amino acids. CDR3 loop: CATSDYRNYGYTF.

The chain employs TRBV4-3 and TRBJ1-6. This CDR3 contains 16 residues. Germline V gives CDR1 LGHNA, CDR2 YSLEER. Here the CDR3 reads CASSQDGSSGDSPLHF.